The clone carrying this T cell receptor beta chain was recorded only once. What it recognizes is unknown. This specimen comes from a study of regulatory T cells in long-lasting Graves disease. On the study more broadly: Treatment with antithyroid drugs for over 5 years, together with positive TSH receptor antibodies, meant persistent Graves' disease. Broader study findings: TCR diversity was lower in persistent Graves' patients than in newly diagnosed ones.

Indicated time point: persistent/refractory GD, antithyroid drugs over 5 years with positive TRAb. The TCR library used RNA extracted from PBMCs. J gave up 2 bases and V 0 bases, and 4 bases lay outside the gene matches. Germline CDR1 reads LGHNA; CDR2 reads YNFKEQ. The CDR3 has 16 amino acids. According to the study, TCR beta libraries were built with iRepertoire HTBI primers and CDR3-region Arm-PCR. TCRdb re-called the multiplex PCR reads with MiXCR, one entry per CDR3 protein. The table has roughly 700,000 distinct CDR3 sequences, about 30% seen once. The sample in question was peripheral blood mononuclear cells (PBMCs), obtained when the disease was refractory, from a patient treated with antithyroid drugs. This clonotype originated in a female donor with Graves disease. The chain links TRBV4-2 to TRBJ2-5, with TRBD2 matching 9 bases. CDR3 sequence: CASSQDGAGGQETQYF. CDR3 in DNA: TGTGCCAGCAGCCAAGATGGGGCGGGAGGGCAAGAGACCCAGTACTTC.